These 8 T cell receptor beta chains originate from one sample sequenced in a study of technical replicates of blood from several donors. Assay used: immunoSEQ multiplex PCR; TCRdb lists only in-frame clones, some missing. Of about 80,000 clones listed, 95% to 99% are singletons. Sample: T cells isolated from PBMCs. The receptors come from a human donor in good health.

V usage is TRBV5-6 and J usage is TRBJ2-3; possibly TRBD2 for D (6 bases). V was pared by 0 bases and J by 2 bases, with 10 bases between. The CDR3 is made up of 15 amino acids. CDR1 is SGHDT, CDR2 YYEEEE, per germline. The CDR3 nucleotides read TGTGCCAGCAGCTTGGCGACTAGGGACACAGATACGCAGTATTTT. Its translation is CASSLATRDTDTQYF.

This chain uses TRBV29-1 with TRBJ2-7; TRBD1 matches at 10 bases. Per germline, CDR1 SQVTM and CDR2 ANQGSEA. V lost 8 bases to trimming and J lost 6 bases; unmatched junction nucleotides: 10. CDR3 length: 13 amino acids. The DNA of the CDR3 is TGCAGCATTAAGGGACAGGGGATAGGCGAGCAGTACTTC. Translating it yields CSIKGQGIGEQYF.

CDR3: CASSLAGIDTQYF. The CDR3 region has the DNA TGCGCCAGCAGTCTAGCGGGAATAGATACGCAGTATTTT. The V and J genes are TRBV10-2 and TRBJ2-3; 9 bases map to TRBD2. Germline lookup yields CDR1 WSHSY and CDR2 SAAADI. The CDR3 has 13 residues. The trim removed 5 bases at V and 5 bases at J, leaving 2 bases unmatched.

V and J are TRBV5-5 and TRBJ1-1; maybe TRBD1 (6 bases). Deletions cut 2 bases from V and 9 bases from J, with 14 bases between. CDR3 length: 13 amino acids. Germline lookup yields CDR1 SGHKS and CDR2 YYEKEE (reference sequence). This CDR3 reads CASSLDTGPQAFF. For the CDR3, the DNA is TGTGCCAGCAGCTTAGATACAGGGCCTCAAGCTTTCTTT.

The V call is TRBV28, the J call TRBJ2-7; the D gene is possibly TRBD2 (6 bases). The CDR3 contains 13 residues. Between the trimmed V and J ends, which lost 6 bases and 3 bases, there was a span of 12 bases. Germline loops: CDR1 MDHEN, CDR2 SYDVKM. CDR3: CASSPGLSYEQYF. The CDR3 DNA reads TGTGCCAGCAGCCCGGGACTGAGCTACGAGCAGTACTTC.

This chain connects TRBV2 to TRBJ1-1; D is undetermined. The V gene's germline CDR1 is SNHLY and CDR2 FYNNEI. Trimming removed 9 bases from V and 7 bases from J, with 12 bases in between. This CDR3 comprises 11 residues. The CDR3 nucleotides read TGTGCCAGTATAGGTACGGGTGAAGCTTTCTTT. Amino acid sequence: CASIGTGEAFF.

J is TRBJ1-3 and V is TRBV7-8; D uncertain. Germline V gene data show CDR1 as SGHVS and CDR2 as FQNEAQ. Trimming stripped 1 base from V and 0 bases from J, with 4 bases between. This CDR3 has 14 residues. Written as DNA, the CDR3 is TGTGCCAGCAGCTTAGGAGGCTCTGGAAACACCATATATTTT. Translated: CASSLGGSGNTIYF.

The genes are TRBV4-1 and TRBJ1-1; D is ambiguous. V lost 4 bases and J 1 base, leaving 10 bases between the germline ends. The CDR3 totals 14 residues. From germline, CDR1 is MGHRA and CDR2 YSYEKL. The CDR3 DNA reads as TGCGCCAGCAGCCTCCCTCTAGCGAACACTGAAGCTTTCTTT. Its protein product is CASSLPLANTEAFF.